Listed here are 27 T cell receptor beta chains from one sample, sequenced in a study of blood T cell repertoires in COVID-19. Produced via immunoSEQ multiplex PCR; TCRdb's table is partial and in-frame only. Seen here are roughly 250,000 clones, just over 90% observed once, and the top ten hold about 1.9%. Sequences were obtained from PBMCs or T cells enriched from blood (not recorded which). Receptors were obtained from a woman between 18 and 30 years old who had recovered from COVID-19.

As DNA, the CDR3 is TGTGCCAGCAGTTTGGGGCGGATCCAGCATTTT. It is translated as CASSLGRIQHF. The chain employs TRBV6-2 or TRBV6-3 and TRBJ1-5, with a possible D match to TRBD1 (5 bases). Trimming pared 4 bases from V and 12 bases from J, leaving 10 bases between. CDR3 size: 11 residues. Germline CDR1 and CDR2: MNHEY and SVGEGT.

The sample holds one count of this clone. The gene calls are TRBV11-3 and TRBJ1-2, with D possibly being TRBD1 (5 bases). This CDR3 is 16 amino acids long. Germline V gives CDR1 SGHNT, CDR2 YENEEA. The V gene lost 4 bases and the J gene lost 6 bases, with 21 bases spanning the gap. CDR3: CASSSSSRQRGDGYTF. In DNA, the CDR3 is TGTGCCAGCAGCTCATCAAGCAGGCAGCGGGGCGATGGCTACACCTTC.

The chain recombines TRBV15 with TRBJ2-5; 7 bases are a match to TRBD1. V was pared by 0 bases and J by 3 bases, with 4 bases of the junction left unmatched. The CDR3 runs to 15 residues. Germline CDR1 LNHNV, CDR2 YYDKDF (reference sequence). The CDR3 spells CATSRDLTGKETQYF. CDR3 sequence (DNA): TGTGCCACCAGCAGAGATCTGACAGGGAAAGAGACCCAGTACTTC. Supplemented by reference TRBV15 and TRBJ2-5, the full variable domain reads DAMVIQNPRYQVTQFGKPVTLSCSQTLNHNVMYWYQQKSSQAPKLLFHYYDKDFNNEADTPDNFQSRRPNTSFCFLDIRSPGLGDTAMYLCATSRDLTGKETQYFGPGTRLLVL.

Here the CDR3 reads CASSRGPHSNQPQHF. DNA for the CDR3: TGTGCCAGCAGCCGTGGGCCTCATAGCAATCAGCCCCAGCATTTT. The chain employs TRBV5-6 and TRBJ1-5; D is unresolved. The CDR3 has 15 residues. Trimming took 4 bases from V and 0 from J, leaving 11 bases between them. Germline values: CDR1 SGHDT, CDR2 YYEEEE.

This clone was observed a handful of times. The gene calls are TRBV28 and TRBJ1-2, with 11 bases matching TRBD1. CDR3 length: 15 amino acids. V shed 11 bases and J 5 bases; nucleotides not matched to a gene: 13. Germline-derived CDR1 and CDR2 are MDHEN and SYDVKM. The CDR3 DNA reads as TGTGCCGGCCGGACAGGGGGCGCAGAAGATTATGGCTACACCTTC. Residues: CAGRTGGAEDYGYTF.

This chain connects TRBV10-3 to TRBJ2-7; possibly TRBD1 for D (5 bases). Looked up from germline, CDR1 is ENHRY and CDR2 is SYGVKD. The CDR3 runs to 15 residues. Between the trimmed V and J ends, which lost 5 bases and 0 bases, there was a span of 14 bases. CDR3 sequence (DNA): TGTGCCATCAGTCCCGGCCTAACAGGCTCCTACGAGCAGTACTTC. Translation gives CAISPGLTGSYEQYF.

This clone was observed a handful of times. The rearrangement uses TRBV28 and TRBJ2-4; 7 bases agree with TRBD1. CDR1 is MDHEN, CDR2 SYDVKM, per germline. This CDR3 is built from 15 residues. V trimming: 9 bases; J trimming: 0 bases; junction bases outside the gene matches: 8. CDR3 nucleotide sequence: TGTGCCAGTCGTGACAGGGTATTAGCCAAAAACATTCAGTACTTC. Residues: CASRDRVLAKNIQYF.

The rearrangement links TRBV13 to TRBJ2-7, with D uncertain. V lost 3 bases and J 0 bases, leaving 12 bases between the germline ends. There are 15 residues in the CDR3. The germline CDR1 and CDR2 sequences are PRHDT and FYEKMQ (reference sequence). CDR3 residues: CASSFYAGRSYEQYF. CDR3 nucleotides: TGTGCCAGCAGCTTCTATGCAGGCCGCTCCTACGAGCAGTACTTC.

This clone has a handful of counts. J is TRBJ1-2 and V is TRBV6-5; no definite D call. The CDR3 contains 11 residues. Trimming cost V 8 bases and J 5 bases, with 9 bases left between them. Germline V gene data show CDR1 as MNHEY and CDR2 as SVGAGI. Here the CDR3 reads CASSGHYGYTF. The CDR3 DNA is TGTGCCAGCTCAGGCCATTATGGCTACACCTTC.

J is TRBJ1-1 and V is TRBV9; 7 bases agree with TRBD1. The CDR3 spans 15 residues. With V trimmed by 0 bases and J by 0 bases, 2 bases remained unmatched. CDR1 SGDLS and CDR2 YYNGEE come from the germline V gene. This chain's CDR3 is CASSVVDRVNTEAFF. The CDR3 region has the DNA TGTGCCAGCAGCGTAGTTGACAGGGTGAACACTGAAGCTTTCTTT.

The genes are TRBV9 and TRBJ2-5; D gene uncertain. The CDR3 spans 14 residues. Trimming removed 4 bases at V and 5 bases at J, with 15 bases between. Germline loops: CDR1 SGDLS, CDR2 YYNGEE. Here the CDR3 DNA reads TGTGCCAGCAGCTTCTCCCCGGAGAAGGAGACCCAGTACTTC. This sequence encodes CASSFSPEKETQYF.

This chain uses TRBV27 with TRBJ2-2; D is unclear. This CDR3 has 17 residues. The V and J ends lost 6 bases and 0 bases respectively, with 17 bases between them. Germline V gives CDR1 MNHEY, CDR2 SMNVEV (reference sequence). The CDR3 DNA reads as TGTGCCAGCAGCCTAAGCCCGGTCCAGGCGAACACCGGGGAGCTGTTTTTT. This encodes CASSLSPVQANTGELFF.

Only one count was recorded for this clone. This chain uses TRBV13 with TRBJ2-7, with a weak D call TRBD2 (6 bases). The CDR3 totals 12 residues. V was shortened by 5 bases and J by 7 bases, with 12 bases between the two germline ends. Germline CDR1 is PRHDT and CDR2 is FYEKMQ (reference sequence). CDR3 sequence reads: CASSLRGSEQYF. DNA for the CDR3: TGTGCCAGCAGCCTACGGGGGAGTGAGCAGTACTTC.

At least ten counts were recorded for this clone. This sequence joins TRBV7-3 and TRBJ2-1; no clear D gene. V shed 1 base and J shed 2 bases, with 12 bases lying between them. The CDR3 is made up of 16 amino acids. Per the germline V gene, CDR1 is SGHTA and CDR2 is FQGTGA. CDR3 sequence: CASSLKAVVPYNEQFF. The CDR3, as DNA: TGTGCCAGCAGCTTAAAGGCGGTAGTCCCCTACAATGAGCAGTTCTTC. Supplemented by reference TRBV7-3 and TRBJ2-1, the full variable domain reads GAGVSQTPSNKVTEKGKYVELRCDPISGHTALYWYRQSLGQGPEFLIYFQGTGAADDSGLPNDRFFAVRPEGSVSTLKIQRTERGDSAVYLCASSLKAVVPYNEQFFGPGTRLTVL.

The chain carries TRBV7-9 and TRBJ1-1; D uncertain. Germline CDR1 and CDR2: SEHNR and FQNEAQ (reference sequence). V lost 5 bases and J 5 bases, leaving 15 bases between the germline ends. The CDR3 loop spans 14 amino acids. This chain's CDR3 is CASSTTRTGTEAFF. CDR3 DNA sequence: TGTGCCAGCAGCACCACAAGGACGGGAACTGAAGCTTTCTTT.

The CDR3 here is CSVRGMEGYTF. In DNA form, the CDR3 reads TGCAGCGTCAGGGGGATGGAGGGCTACACCTTC. The chain links TRBV29-1 to TRBJ1-2; 7 bases fit TRBD1. Germline CDR1 is SQVTM and CDR2 is ANQGSEA. The CDR3 contains 11 residues. V dropped 6 bases and J dropped 8; count of bases not matched to a gene: 6.

The genes are TRBV28 and TRBJ1-6, with 7 nucleotides matching TRBD1. With V trimmed by 7 bases and J by 18 bases, 30 bases remained unmatched. Germline V CDR1 and CDR2: MDHEN, SYDVKM. This CDR3 region has 18 residues. CDR3 region: CASTPRGRGPESFVDTHF. The CDR3 DNA follows: TGTGCCAGCACTCCCCGTGGTAGGGGGCCCGAGTCCTTTGTAGACACCCACTTT. Complete variable domain (other parts from reference TRBV28 and TRBJ1-6): DVKVTQSSRYLVKRTGEKVFLECVQDMDHENMFWYRQDPGLGLRLIYFSYDVKMKEKGDIPEGYSVSREKKERFSLILESASTNQTSMYLCASTPRGRGPESFVDTHFGNGTRLTVT.

The chain recombines TRBV19 with TRBJ1-2; 8 bases align to TRBD1. V lost 8 bases and J lost 4; bases outside the gene matches: 12. Germline V gene sequence: CDR1 LNHDA, CDR2 SQIVND (reference sequence). The CDR3 runs to 15 residues. The CDR3 sequence: CASVDREKGGYGYTF. The CDR3 DNA is TGTGCCAGTGTGGACAGGGAAAAAGGAGGCTATGGCTACACCTTC.

This clone was detected only once. The chain employs TRBV12-5 and TRBJ1-1; D is possibly TRBD1 (5 bases). The CDR3 length is 13 residues. Germline V gene lookup returns CDR1 LGHNT and CDR2 FRNRAP. With 3 bases removed from V and 4 bases from J, the gap between germline ends came to 9 bases. CDR3 in DNA: TGTGCTAGTGGTTTAGCCGGGGGCACTGAAGCTTTCTTT. Translated, it gives CASGLAGGTEAFF. Variable domain in full (rest from reference TRBV12-5 and TRBJ1-1): DARVTQTPRHKVTEMGQEVTMRCQPILGHNTVFWYRQTMMQGLELLAYFRNRAPLDDSGMPKDRFSAEMPDATLATLKIQPSEPRDSAVYFCASGLAGGTEAFFGQGTRLTVV.

The rearrangement uses TRBV11-1 and TRBJ1-2; TRBD1 matches at 7 bases. The CDR3 covers 15 residues. V lost 3 bases, J lost 0 bases, and 4 bases stayed unmatched. In germline, CDR1 is SGHAT, CDR2 FQDESV (reference sequence). The CDR3 sequence: CASSFGTATNYGYTF. CDR3 DNA sequence: TGTGCCAGCAGCTTCGGGACAGCCACTAACTATGGCTACACCTTC.

The rearrangement joins TRBV4-1 to TRBJ2-3, with D possibly TRBD1 on 6 matching bases. Germline assignment: CDR1 MGHRA and CDR2 YSYEKL. Trimming cost V 0 bases and J 6 bases, with 13 bases left between them. The CDR3 has 15 amino acids. CDR3 sequence: CASSQDRQAWDTQYF. CDR3 coding DNA: TGCGCCAGCAGCCAAGATAGACAGGCCTGGGATACGCAGTATTTT.

The chain has TRBV24-1 and TRBJ1-2; 9 nucleotides line up with TRBD1. The length of the CDR3 is 17 residues. The V gene's germline CDR1 is KGHDR and CDR2 SFDVKD. Trimming cost V 4 bases and J 0 bases; bases outside gene matches: 8. CDR3 loop: CATSDSDRGDANYGYTF. The CDR3 DNA sequence: TGTGCCACCAGTGACTCAGACAGGGGGGACGCTAACTATGGCTACACCTTC.

This clone was seen a few times. This chain uses TRBV25-1 with TRBJ1-2; D is uncertain. The V and J ends lost 5 bases and 4 bases respectively, with 14 bases between them. CDR1 and CDR2 (germline): MGHDK, SYGVNS. This CDR3 comprises 14 residues. The CDR3 sequence is CASSPPRSPYGYTF. Written as DNA, the CDR3 is TGTGCCAGCAGTCCACCCAGGTCACCCTATGGCTACACCTTC.

V usage is TRBV27 and J usage is TRBJ1-2; D is uncertain. This CDR3 contains 14 residues. Germline lookup yields CDR1 MNHEY and CDR2 SMNVEV (reference sequence). Trimming removed 5 bases from V and 4 bases from J, with 14 bases in between. CDR3 loop: CASSPNLAGYGYTF. The CDR3, as DNA: TGTGCCAGCAGTCCCAACCTAGCAGGCTATGGCTACACCTTC.

The chain has TRBV24-1 and TRBJ1-4, with D tentatively TRBD1 (6 bases). The CDR3 has 15 amino acids. The V end lost 4 bases, the J end lost 6 bases, and 14 bases lay between the germline ends. The germline V gene encodes CDR1 KGHDR and CDR2 SFDVKD. In nucleotides, the CDR3 is TGTGCCACCAGTGACGCAGGGGTTTCCCATGAAAAACTGTTTTTT. Its translation is CATSDAGVSHEKLFF.

The chain recombines TRBV29-1 with TRBJ1-2, with TRBD1 matching over 10 bases. CDR1 is SQVTM and CDR2 is ANQGSEA in the germline V gene. The CDR3 totals 13 residues. V lost 7 bases, J lost 7 bases, and 9 bases stayed unmatched. CDR3 coding DNA: TGCAGCGCTAACCGGGACAGGGGTATTGGCTACACCTTC. Translation: CSANRDRGIGYTF.

V usage is TRBV7-2 and J usage is TRBJ1-6; TRBD1 agrees at 7 bases. V gave up 1 base and J gave up 5 bases; unmatched junction bases: 2. Germline V gene sequence: CDR1 SGHTA, CDR2 FQGNSA. The CDR3 runs 15 residues. CDR3 sequence reads: CASSLGQGNNSPLHF. The DNA of the CDR3 is TGTGCCAGCAGCTTAGGACAGGGCAATAATTCACCCCTCCACTTT.